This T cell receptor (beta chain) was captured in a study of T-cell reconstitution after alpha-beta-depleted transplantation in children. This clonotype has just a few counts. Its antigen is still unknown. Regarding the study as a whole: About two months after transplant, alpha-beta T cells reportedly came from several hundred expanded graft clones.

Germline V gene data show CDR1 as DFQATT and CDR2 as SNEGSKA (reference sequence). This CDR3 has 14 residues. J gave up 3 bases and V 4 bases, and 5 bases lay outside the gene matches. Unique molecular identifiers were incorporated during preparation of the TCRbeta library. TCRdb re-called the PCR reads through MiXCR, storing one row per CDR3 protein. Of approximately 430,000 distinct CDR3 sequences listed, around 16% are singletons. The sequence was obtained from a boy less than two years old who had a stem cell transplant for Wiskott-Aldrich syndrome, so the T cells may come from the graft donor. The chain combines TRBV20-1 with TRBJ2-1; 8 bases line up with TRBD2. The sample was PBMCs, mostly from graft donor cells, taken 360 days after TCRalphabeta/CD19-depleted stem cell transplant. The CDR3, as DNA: TGCAGTGCTACCTCTAGCGGGCGCTACAATGAGCAGTTCTTC. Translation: CSATSSGRYNEQFF.